The T cell receptor beta chain described here comes from a study of CD8 T cells in ankylosing spondylitis. This clonotype has more than one count but fewer than ten. What it recognizes is unknown. Each CDR3 protein gets one entry after TCRdb re-called the 5' RACE reads with MiXCR. The sample lists about 220,000 distinct CDR3 sequences, approximately 20% occurring once. Findings and caveats of the study: Within peripheral blood, clones linked to disease were CD8+ and relatively rare. Eight or nine highly homologous variants made up a TCR beta motif that seemed to typify ankylosing spondylitis blood. Matched synovial fluid from ankylosing spondylitis patients was reported to be enriched for disease-linked clones.

Germline values: CDR1 MNHNS, CDR2 SASEGT. The CDR3 is 14 amino acids. V lost 6 bases, J lost 7 bases, and 16 bases lay in between. This chain joins TRBV6-1 and TRBJ2-4, with D perhaps assigned TRBD1 or TRBD2 (5 bases each). Sequenced input: blood, either unsorted or a sorted T cell fraction (not recorded which). The TCR originated in a male donor with ankylosing spondylitis. The CDR3 loop is CASRDRDVPNIQYF. The CDR3 nucleotides are TGTGCCAGCAGGGACCGGGACGTTCCCAACATTCAGTACTTC.